What follows describes a single T cell receptor (beta chain). Its specific antigen is unknown. No clone much larger than this one lies a single base away; base qualities are absent. This sample was taken from a study of T cell responses to AZD1222 COVID-19 vaccine (dated by TCRdb to 2020 to 2023). About the investigation overall: Because spike-specific TCR depth and breadth did not differ between the two schedules, AZD1222 recipients who got a second dose at roughly 4 weeks were pooled with those who got a second dose at roughly 12 weeks. TCR sequencing covered fewer than 250 trial participants: 200 to 220 given two doses of AZD1222 and about 26 given two doses of MenACWY control vaccine. Trial participants were enrolled by age into 18-55, 56-69 and 70-plus year subgroups, with roughly 160, 29 and 62 TCR-sequenced participants respectively.

The sample's time point label, decoded: baseline before first vaccination. Vaccinee samples were obtained from the UK trials COV001 and COV002, which included a single-blind randomized controlled phase 2/3 trial of AZD1222 (ChAdOx1 nCoV-19) in healthy adults. For TCRbeta chain sequencing, PBMC samples were collected from trial participants at day 0 and at day 28 after the second dose. Based on the germline V gene, the CDR1 and CDR2 sequences are SGHRS and YFSETQ. The cysteine opens and the phenylalanine closes a CDR3 of 15 amino acids. The kept DNA is CDR3 alone, 45 bases in frame from the first base. V is cut back by 0 bases and J by 6 bases, with 6 bases in the junction unmatched. The full study reports these points: CD4 TCRs associated with the vaccine covered the entire spike protein, and the dominant responses were in regions 160-218 and 743-854. Spike-specific TCR breadth and depth rose significantly after two AZD1222 doses compared with day 0 and with MenACWY recipients. Conclusions about previously exposed vaccinees are limited because only six or seven AZD1222 recipients were SARS-CoV-2 seropositive at baseline. The 56-69-year group was small, and its depth increase did not reach significance, likely because of low power. Epitopes outside the regions mutated in the B.1.351 and B.1.1.7 variants were reportedly recognized by nearly half of the unique spike-specific TCRs. No day 14 peak-response samples were available, so repertoires were characterized only after the peak T cell response. Participants were mostly white British, with more females than males. The authors suggested clonal diversity may have been underestimated.

The CDR3 regions of human TCRbeta chains were subjected to immunosequencing. As for how the authors treated the data: TCRs in the repertoires were compared against a reference library of SARS-CoV-2-specific TCRs that had been generated with the MIRA antigen-specificity platform. Breadth meant the fraction of unique TCRs that were SARS-CoV-2-associated, whereas depth meant the fraction of total T cells that were SARS-CoV-2-associated. Using the MIRA data, each spike-specific TCR was assigned both to the spike region to which the TCR was reactive and to a CD4 or CD8 class. Log10-transformed breadth and depth values were compared by one-way ANOVA with Sidak's multiple comparisons tests. TCRdb provides this immuneACCESS table in a form limited to in-frame rearrangements. Some clones are lacking; in checked studies, under half of them reflect an unresolved V gene, and why the rest are absent is not known. V and J calls and clone size come straight from that table; D and trimming were deduced from the DNA. Across this sample there are about 120,000 clones, with approximately 85% seen only once. Approximately 8.8% of the sample is taken by the ten largest.

The sequencing used peripheral blood, collected on day 0 of AZD1222 vaccination. The TCR sequence derives from an adult in good health. This sequence uses TRBV5-1 and TRBJ2-3, with 8 bases matching TRBD2. The DNA reads as follows: TGCGCCAGCAGCTTGGGTGATGGCGGGGGGGATACGCAGTATTTT. It codes for CASSLGDGGGDTQYF.